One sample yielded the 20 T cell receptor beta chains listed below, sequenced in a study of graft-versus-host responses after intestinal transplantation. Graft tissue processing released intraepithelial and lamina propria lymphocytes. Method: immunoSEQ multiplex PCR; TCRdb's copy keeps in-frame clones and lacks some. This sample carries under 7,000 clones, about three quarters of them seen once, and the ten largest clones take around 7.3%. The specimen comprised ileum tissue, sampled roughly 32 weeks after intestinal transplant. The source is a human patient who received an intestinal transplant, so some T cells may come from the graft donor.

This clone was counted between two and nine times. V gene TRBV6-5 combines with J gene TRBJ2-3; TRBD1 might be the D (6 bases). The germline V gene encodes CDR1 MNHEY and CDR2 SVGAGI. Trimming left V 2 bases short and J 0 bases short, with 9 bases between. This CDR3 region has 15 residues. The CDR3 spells CASSYQGQSTDTQYF. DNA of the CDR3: TGTGCCAGCAGTTACCAGGGGCAGAGCACAGATACGCAGTATTTT.

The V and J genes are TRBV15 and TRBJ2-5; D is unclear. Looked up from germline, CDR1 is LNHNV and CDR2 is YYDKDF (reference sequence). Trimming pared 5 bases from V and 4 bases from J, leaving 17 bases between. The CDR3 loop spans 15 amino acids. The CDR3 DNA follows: TGTGCCACCAGCGTCTCCGGACCGAAGGGAGAGACCCAGTACTTC. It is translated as CATSVSGPKGETQYF.

The CDR3 here is CASSSYLQGDSGNTIYF. As DNA, the CDR3 is TGCGCCAGCAGCAGCTACTTACAGGGGGACTCTGGAAACACCATATATTTT. This chain connects TRBV5-1 to TRBJ1-3; 8 positions agree with TRBD1. The CDR3 has 17 amino acids. Looked up from germline, CDR1 is SGHRS and CDR2 is YFSETQ. Trimming took 4 bases from V and 0 from J; bases not matched to a gene: 9.

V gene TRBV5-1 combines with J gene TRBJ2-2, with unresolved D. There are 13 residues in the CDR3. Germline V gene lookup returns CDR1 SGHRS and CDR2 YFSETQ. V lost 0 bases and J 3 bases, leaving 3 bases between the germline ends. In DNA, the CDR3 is TGCGCCAGCAGCTTGGACCACACCGGGGAGCTGTTTTTT. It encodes CASSLDHTGELFF.

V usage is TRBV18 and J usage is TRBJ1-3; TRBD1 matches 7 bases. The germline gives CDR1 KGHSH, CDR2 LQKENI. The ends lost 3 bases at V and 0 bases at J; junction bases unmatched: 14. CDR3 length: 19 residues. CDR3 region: CASSPVAGQPALSGNTIYF. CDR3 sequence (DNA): TGTGCCAGCTCACCGGTGGCGGGACAGCCGGCCCTCTCTGGAAACACCATATATTTT.

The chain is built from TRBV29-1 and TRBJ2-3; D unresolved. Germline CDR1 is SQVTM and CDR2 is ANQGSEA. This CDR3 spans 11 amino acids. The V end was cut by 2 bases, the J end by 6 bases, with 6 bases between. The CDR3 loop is CSVELGDTQYF. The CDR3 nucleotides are TGCAGCGTTGAATTGGGGGATACGCAGTATTTT.

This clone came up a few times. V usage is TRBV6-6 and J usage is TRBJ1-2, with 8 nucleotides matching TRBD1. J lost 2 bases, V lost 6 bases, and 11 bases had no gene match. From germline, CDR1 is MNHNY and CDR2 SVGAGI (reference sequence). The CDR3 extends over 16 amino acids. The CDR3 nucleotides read TGTGCCAGCAGAACAACCGGGACAGGCAACAACTATGGCTACACCTTC. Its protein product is CASRTTGTGNNYGYTF.

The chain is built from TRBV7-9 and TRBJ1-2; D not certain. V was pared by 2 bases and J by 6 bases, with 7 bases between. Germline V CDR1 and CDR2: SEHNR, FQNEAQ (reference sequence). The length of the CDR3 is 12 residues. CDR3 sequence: CASSLMWDGYTF. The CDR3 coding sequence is TGTGCCAGCAGCTTAATGTGGGATGGCTACACCTTC.

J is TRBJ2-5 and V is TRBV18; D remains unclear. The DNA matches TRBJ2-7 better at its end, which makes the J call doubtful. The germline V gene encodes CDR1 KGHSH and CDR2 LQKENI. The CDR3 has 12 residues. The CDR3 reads CASSPQVNEQYF. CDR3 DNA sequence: TGTGCCAGCTCACCACAAGTTAACGAGCAGTACTTC.

Here the CDR3 reads CASSIRQGPYEQYF. In DNA form, the CDR3 reads TGTGCCAGCAGTATTAGACAGGGGCCCTACGAGCAGTACTTC. The rearrangement uses TRBV6-5 and TRBJ2-7; 8 nucleotides match TRBD1. Germline trimming cut 5 bases from V and 2 bases from J; bases unmatched to any gene: 5. Per the germline V gene, CDR1 is MNHEY and CDR2 is SVGAGI. CDR3 length equals 14 residues.

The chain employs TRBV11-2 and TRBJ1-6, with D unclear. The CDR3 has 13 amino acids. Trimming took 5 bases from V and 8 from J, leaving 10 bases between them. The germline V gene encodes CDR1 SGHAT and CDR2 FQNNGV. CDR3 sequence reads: CASSLSPDSPLHF. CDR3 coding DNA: TGTGCCAGCAGCCTCAGTCCAGATTCACCCCTCCACTTT.

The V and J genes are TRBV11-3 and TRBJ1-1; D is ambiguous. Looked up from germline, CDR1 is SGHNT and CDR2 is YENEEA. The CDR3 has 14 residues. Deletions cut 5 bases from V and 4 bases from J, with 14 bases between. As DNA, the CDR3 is TGTGCCAGCAGCCGAAATCTAGCGAGCACTGAAGCTTTCTTT. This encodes CASSRNLASTEAFF. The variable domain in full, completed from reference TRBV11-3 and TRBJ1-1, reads EAGVVQSPRYKIIEKKQPVAFWCNPISGHNTLYWYLQNLGQGPELLIRYENEEAVDDSQLPKDRFSAERLKGVDSTLKIQPAELGDSAVYLCASSRNLASTEAFFGQGTRLTVV.

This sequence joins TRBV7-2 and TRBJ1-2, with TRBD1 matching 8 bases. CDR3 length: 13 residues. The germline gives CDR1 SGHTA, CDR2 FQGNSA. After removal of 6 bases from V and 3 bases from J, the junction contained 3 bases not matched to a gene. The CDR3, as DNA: TGTGCCAGCAGACAGGACAGGGACTATGGCTACACCTTC. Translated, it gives CASRQDRDYGYTF.

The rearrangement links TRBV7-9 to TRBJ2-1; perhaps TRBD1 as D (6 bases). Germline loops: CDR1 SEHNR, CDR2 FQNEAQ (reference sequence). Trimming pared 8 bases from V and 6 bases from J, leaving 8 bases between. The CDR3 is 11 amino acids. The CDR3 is CASLRGNEQFF. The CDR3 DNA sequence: TGTGCCAGCCTCAGGGGCAATGAGCAGTTCTTC.

The CDR3 here is CASGTGYYEQYF. The DNA of the CDR3 is TGTGCCAGCGGGACAGGGTACTACGAGCAGTACTTC. V usage is TRBV5-5 and J usage is TRBJ2-7, with 9 bases identical to TRBD1. The CDR3 runs to 12 residues. Germline loops: CDR1 SGHKS, CDR2 YYEKEE (reference sequence). Trimming took 7 bases from V and 3 from J; bases not matched to a gene: 2.

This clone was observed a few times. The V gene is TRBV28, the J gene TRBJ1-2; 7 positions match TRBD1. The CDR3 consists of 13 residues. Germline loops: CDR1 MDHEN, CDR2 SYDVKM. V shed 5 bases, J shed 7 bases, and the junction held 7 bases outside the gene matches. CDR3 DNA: TGTGCCAGCAGTGGGCAGGGGGTTAGTGGCTACACCTTC. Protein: CASSGQGVSGYTF.

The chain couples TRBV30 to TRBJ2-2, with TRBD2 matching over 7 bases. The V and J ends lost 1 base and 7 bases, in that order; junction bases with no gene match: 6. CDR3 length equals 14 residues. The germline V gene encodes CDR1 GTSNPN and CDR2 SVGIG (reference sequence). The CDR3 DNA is TGTGCCTGGAGTGGGACTAGGCTTATCGGGGAGCTGTTTTTT. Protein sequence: CAWSGTRLIGELFF.

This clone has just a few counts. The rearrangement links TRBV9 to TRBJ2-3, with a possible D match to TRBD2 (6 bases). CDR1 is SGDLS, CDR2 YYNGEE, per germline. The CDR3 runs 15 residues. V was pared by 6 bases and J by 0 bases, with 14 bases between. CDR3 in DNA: TGTGCCAGCACCTCAGGGACTCACAGCACAGATACGCAGTATTTT. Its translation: CASTSGTHSTDTQYF.

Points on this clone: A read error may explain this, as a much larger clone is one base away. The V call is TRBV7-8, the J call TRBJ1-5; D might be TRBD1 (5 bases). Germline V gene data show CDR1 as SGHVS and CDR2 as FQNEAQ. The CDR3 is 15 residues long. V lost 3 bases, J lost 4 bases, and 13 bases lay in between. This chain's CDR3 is CASSFDRQTNQPQHF. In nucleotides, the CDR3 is TGTGCCAGCAGCTTTGACAGACAGACTAATCAGCCCCAGCATTTT.

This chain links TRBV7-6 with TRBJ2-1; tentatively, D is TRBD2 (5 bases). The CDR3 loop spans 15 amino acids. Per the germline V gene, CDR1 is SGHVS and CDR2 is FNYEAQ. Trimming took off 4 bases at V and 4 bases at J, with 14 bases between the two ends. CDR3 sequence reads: CASSSGLDAYNEQFF. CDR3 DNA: TGTGCCAGCAGCTCCGGACTCGATGCATACAATGAGCAGTTCTTC.